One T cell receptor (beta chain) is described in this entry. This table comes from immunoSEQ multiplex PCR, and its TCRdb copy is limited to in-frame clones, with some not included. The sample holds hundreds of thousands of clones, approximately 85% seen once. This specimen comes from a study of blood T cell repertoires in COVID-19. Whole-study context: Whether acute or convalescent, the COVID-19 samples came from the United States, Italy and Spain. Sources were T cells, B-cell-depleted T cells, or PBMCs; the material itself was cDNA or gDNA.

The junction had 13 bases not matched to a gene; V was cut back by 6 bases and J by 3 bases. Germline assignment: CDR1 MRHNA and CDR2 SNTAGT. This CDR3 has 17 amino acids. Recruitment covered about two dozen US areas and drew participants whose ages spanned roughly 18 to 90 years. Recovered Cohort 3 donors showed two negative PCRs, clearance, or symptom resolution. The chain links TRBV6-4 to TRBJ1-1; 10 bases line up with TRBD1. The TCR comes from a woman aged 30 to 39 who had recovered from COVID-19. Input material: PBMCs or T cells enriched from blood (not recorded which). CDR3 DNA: TGTGCCAGCAGGCCCCGTGGGACAGGGGAATTGTACACTGAAGCTTTCTTT. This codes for CASRPRGTGELYTEAFF.